This TCR beta chain was retrieved from a study of OX40 agonist ivuxolimab in advanced cancers. This table comes from immunoSEQ multiplex PCR, and its TCRdb copy is limited to in-frame clones, with some not included. This repertoire shows fewer than 100,000 clones, roughly 89% found once; its top ten account for 0.19%. Specimen: CD4+ or CD8+ T cells sorted from blood, collected in a trial of the OX40 agonist ivuxolimab. The TCR sequence derives from an adult with an advanced solid tumor such as melanoma, head and neck, liver or kidney cancer.

As DNA, the CDR3 is TGTGCCAGCTCACCTCTGGGACAGGGCTTTGACTATGGCTACACCTTC. It specifies CASSPLGQGFDYGYTF. The chain carries TRBV18 and TRBJ1-2; 9 positions agree with TRBD1. V trimming: 3 bases; J trimming: 3 bases; junction bases outside the gene matches: 8. The CDR3 runs 16 residues. Looked up from germline, CDR1 is KGHSH and CDR2 is LQKENI.